This TCR beta chain is from a study of long-term antiretroviral therapy in people with HIV. Broader study findings: At every time point, clones expanded before ART dominated the repertoire. With ART, diversity went up but was still lower than in transplant donor controls. The study found narrower CDR3 length ranges in HIV repertoires than in controls.

Germline CDR1 reads MNHEY; CDR2 reads SVGAGI. The CDR3 loop spans 14 amino acids. The V gene lost 0 bases and the J gene lost 4 bases, with 7 bases spanning the gap. Running of the v3.0 immunoSEQ assay took place at survey level. Using immunoSEQ multiplex PCR, the repertoire was profiled, and TCRdb retains in-frame clones only, with some absent. The table records some 35,000 clones, around 94% of them present only once. Worth noting for this clone: The antigen is not known.

Sequenced here: unsorted PBMCs, sampled 4.1 years after starting antiretroviral therapy. The TCR was taken from a woman aged 50 to 60 with HIV. This chain links TRBV6-5 with TRBJ2-1; D gene uncertain. The CDR3 sequence: CASSYSIQYNEQFF. In DNA form, the CDR3 reads TGTGCCAGCAGTTACTCGATTCAGTACAATGAGCAGTTCTTC.